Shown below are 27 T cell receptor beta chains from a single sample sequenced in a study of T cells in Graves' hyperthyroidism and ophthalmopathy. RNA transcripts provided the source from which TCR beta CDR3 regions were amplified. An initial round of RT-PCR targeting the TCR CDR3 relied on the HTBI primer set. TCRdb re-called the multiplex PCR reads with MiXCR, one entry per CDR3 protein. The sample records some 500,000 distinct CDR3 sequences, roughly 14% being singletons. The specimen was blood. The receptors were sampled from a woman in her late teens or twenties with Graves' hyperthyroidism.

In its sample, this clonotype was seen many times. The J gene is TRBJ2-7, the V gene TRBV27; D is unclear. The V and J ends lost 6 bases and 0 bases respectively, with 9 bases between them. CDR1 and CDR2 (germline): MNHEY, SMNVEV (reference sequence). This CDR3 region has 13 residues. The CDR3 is CASRAGVSYEQYF. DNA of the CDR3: TGTGCCAGCAGGGCCGGAGTCTCCTACGAGCAGTACTTC.

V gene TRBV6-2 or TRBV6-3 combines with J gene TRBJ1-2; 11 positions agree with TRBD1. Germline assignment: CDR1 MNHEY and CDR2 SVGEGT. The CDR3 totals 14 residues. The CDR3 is CAEGDRGRKDGYTF. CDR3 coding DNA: TGTGCAGAGGGGGACAGGGGGAGGAAGGATGGCTACACCTTC.

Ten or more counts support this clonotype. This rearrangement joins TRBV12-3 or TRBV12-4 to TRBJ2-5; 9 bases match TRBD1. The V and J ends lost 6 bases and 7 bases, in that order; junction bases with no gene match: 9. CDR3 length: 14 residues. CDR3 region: CASSRRDRVGTQYF. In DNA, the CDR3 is TGTGCCAGCAGCCGCAGGGACAGGGTGGGGACCCAGTACTTC.

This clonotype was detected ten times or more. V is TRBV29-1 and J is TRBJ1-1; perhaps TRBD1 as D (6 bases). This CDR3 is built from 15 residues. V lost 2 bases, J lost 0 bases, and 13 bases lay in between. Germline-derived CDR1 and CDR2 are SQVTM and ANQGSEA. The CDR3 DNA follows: TGCAGCGTTGAACTTGGATGGACAGTGAACACTGAAGCTTTCTTT. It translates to CSVELGWTVNTEAFF.

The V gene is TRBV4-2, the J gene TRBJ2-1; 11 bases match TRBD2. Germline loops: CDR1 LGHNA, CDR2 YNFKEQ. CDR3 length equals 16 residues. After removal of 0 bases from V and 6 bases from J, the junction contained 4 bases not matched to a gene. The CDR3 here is CASSQEDLAGGNEQFF. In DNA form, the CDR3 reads TGTGCCAGCAGCCAAGAGGATCTAGCGGGAGGCAATGAGCAGTTCTTC.

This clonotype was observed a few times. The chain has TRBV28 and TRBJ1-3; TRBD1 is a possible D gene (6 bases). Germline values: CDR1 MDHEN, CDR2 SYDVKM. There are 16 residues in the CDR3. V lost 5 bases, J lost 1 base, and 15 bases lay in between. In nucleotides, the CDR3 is TGTGCCAGCAGTGGAAGAATACAGGGATCTGGAAACACCATATATTTT. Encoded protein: CASSGRIQGSGNTIYF.

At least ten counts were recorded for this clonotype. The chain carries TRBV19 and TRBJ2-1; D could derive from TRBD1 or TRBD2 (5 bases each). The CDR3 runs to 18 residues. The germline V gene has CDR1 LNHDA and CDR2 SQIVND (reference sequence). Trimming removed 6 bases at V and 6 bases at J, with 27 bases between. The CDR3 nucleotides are TGTGCCAGTAGACGGGGCCGAGGCGGATACAAGGGAACCAATGAGCAGTTCTTC. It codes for CASRRGRGGYKGTNEQFF.

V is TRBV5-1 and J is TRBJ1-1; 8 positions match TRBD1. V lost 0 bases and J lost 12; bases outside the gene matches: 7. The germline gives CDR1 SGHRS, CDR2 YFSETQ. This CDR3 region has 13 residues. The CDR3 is CASSLVLRDRTFF. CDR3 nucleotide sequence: TGCGCCAGCAGCTTGGTCCTCCGGGACAGGACTTTCTTT.

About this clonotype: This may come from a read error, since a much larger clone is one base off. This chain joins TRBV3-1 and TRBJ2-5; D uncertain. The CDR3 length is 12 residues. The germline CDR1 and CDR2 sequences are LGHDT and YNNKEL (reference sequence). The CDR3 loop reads CASGQDFETQYF. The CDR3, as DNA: TGTGCCAGCGGCCAAGATTTCGAGACCCAGTACTTC.

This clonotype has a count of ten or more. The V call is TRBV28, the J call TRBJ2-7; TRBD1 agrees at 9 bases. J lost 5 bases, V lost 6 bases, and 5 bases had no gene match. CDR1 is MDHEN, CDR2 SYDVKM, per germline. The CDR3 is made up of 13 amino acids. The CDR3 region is CASSQTGGNEQYF. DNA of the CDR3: TGTGCCAGCAGCCAAACAGGGGGCAACGAGCAGTACTTC.

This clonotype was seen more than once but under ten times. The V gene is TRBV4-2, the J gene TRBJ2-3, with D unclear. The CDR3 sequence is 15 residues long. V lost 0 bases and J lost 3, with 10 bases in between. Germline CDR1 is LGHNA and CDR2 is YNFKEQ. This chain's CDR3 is CASSQEDQSTDTQYF. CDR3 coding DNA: TGTGCCAGCAGCCAAGAAGATCAGTCGACAGATACGCAGTATTTT.

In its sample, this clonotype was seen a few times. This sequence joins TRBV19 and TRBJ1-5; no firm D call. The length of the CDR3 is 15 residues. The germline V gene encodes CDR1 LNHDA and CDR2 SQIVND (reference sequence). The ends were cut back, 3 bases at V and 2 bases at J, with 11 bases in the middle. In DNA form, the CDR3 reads TGTGCCAGTAGTATTGCCGCAGGAGGCAATCAGCCCCAGCATTTT. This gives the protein CASSIAAGGNQPQHF.

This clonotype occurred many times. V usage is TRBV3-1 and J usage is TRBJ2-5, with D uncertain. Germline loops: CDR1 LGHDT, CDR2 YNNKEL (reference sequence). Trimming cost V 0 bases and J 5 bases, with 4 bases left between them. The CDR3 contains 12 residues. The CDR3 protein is CASSQDKETQYF. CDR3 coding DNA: TGTGCCAGCAGCCAAGATAAGGAGACCCAGTACTTC.

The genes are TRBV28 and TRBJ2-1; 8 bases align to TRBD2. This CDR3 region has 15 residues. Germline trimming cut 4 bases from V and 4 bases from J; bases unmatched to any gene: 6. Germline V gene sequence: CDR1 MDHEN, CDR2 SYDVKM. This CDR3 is CASSSSGLRYNEQFF. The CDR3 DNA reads TGTGCCAGCAGTTCTAGCGGGTTGAGATACAATGAGCAGTTCTTC.

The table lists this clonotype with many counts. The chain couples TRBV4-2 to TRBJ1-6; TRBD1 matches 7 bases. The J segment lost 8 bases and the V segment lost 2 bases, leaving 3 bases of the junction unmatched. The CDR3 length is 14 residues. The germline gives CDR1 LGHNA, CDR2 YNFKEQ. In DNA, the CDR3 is TGTGCCAGCAGCCAACTTACAGGGGATTCACCCCTCCACTTT. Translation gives CASSQLTGDSPLHF.

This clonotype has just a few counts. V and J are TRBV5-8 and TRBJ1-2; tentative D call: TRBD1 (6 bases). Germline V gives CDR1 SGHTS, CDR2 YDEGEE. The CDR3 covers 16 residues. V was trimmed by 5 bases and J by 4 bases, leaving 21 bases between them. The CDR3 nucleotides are TGTGCCAGCAGTTACAGATCTACAGGGAAATCCTATGGCTACACCTTC. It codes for CASSYRSTGKSYGYTF.

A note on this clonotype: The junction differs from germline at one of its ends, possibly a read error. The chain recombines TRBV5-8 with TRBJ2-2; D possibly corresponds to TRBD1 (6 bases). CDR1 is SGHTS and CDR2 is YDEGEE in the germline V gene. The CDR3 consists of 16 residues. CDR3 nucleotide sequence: TGTGCCAGCAGCTTACGGCCCTCATTGGGGGCCGGGGAGCTGTCTTTT. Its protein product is CASSLRPSLGAGELSF.

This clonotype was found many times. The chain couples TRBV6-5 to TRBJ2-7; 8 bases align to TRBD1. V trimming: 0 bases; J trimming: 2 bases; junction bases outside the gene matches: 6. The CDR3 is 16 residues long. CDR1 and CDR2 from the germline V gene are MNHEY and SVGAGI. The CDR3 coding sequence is TGTGCCAGCAGTTACTCGATACCAGGGGGCCCCTACGAGCAGTACTTC. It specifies CASSYSIPGGPYEQYF.

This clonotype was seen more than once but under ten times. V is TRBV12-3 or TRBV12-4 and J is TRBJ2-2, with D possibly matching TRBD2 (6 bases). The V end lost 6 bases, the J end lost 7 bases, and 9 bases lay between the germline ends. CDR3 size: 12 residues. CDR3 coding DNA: TGTGCCAGCAGCTACGGGGGCGGGGAGCTGTTTTTT. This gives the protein CASSYGGGELFF.

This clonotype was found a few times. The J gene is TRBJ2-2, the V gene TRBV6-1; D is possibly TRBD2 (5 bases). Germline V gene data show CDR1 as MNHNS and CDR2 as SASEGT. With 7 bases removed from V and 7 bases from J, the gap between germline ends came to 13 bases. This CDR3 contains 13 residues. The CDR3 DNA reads TGTGCCAGCAACGGAGGAGGAGGCGGGGAGCTGTTTTTT. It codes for CASNGGGGGELFF.

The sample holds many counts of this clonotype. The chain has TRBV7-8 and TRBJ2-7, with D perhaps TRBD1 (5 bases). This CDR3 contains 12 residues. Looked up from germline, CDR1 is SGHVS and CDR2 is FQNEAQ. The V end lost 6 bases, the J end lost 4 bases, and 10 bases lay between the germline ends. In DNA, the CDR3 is TGTGCCAGCAGTCGTCAGGGTTACGAGCAGTACGTC. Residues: CASSRQGYEQYV.

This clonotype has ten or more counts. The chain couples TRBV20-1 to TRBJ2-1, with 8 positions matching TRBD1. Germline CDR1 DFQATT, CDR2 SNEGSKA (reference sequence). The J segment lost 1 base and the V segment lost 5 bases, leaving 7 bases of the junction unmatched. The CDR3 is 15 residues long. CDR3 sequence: CSAWDRKLSYNEQFF. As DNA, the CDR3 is TGCAGTGCTTGGGACAGGAAACTTTCCTACAATGAGCAGTTCTTC.

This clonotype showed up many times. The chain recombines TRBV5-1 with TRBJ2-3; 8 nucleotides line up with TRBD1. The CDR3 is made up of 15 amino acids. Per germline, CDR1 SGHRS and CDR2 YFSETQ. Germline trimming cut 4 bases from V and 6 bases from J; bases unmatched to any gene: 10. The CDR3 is CASSLWTGRIDTQYF. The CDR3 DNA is TGCGCCAGCAGCCTTTGGACAGGGAGAATTGATACGCAGTATTTT.

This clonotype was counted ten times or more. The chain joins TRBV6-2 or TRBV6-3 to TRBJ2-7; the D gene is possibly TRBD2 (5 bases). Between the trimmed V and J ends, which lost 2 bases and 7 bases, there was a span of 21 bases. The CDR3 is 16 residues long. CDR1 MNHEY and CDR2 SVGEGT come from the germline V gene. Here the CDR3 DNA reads TGTGCCAGCAGTTACCACACCCTTCCGGGGAGAAGTGAGCAGTACGTC. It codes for CASSYHTLPGRSEQYV.

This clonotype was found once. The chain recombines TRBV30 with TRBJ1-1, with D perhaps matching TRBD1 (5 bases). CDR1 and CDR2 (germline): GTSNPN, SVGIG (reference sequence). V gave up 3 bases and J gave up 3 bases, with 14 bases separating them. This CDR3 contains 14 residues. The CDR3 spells CAWSLTQADTEAFF. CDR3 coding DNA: TGTGCCTGGAGCCTGACACAGGCTGACACTGAAGCTTTCTTT.

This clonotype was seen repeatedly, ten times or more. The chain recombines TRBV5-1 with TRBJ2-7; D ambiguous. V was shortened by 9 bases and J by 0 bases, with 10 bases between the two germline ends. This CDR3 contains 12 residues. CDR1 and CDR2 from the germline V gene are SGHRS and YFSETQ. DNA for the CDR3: TGCGCCAATATACAGAGCTCCTACGAGCAGTACGTC. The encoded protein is CANIQSSYEQYV.

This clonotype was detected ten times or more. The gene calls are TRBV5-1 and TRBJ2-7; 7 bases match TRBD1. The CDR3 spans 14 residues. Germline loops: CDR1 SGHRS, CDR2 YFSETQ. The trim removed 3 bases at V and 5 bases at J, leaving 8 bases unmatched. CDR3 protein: CASSWGTVADEQYF. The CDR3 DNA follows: TGCGCCAGCAGCTGGGGGACAGTCGCGGACGAGCAGTACTTC.